This T cell receptor beta chain appears in the sequencing data of a study of blood T cell repertoires in COVID-19. Study as a whole: Sites in the United States, Italy and Spain provided acute and convalescent COVID-19 samples.

How the authors handled the data: Estimated nucleated cell counts came from reference gene primer amplification. Clones were read by immunoSEQ multiplex PCR, and TCRdb kept only the in-frame ones, dropping some. V, J and clone size were drawn from that table, and D and trimming were deduced from the DNA. The table records about 120,000 clones, 78% of them present only once. V lost 3 bases and J lost 4; bases outside the gene matches: 8. The length of the CDR3 is 16 residues. Germline V lookup: CDR1 SGHTA, CDR2 FQGNSA. The source of this sequence is a man in his 70s with acute or convalescent COVID-19. Sequenced material: peripheral blood. The rearrangement uses TRBV7-2 and TRBJ1-2; 10 bases align to TRBD1. The CDR3 DNA reads as TGTGCCAGCAGCTTCAATCTCCGGACAGGGGGCTATGGCTACACCTTC. This gives the protein CASSFNLRTGGYGYTF.